The clone carrying this T cell receptor (beta chain) was counted only a few times. Its cognate antigen is unknown. The assay was immunoSEQ multiplex PCR, and TCRdb's table has in-frame clones only and misses some. The data show about 1 million clones, with about 75% seen just once and about 1.5% held by the top ten. This record comes from a study of shared clonotypes between healthy human individuals. For the study at large: Samples came from two female and a few male donors aged 18 to 49. Per-donor plates numbered three CD4 naive, three CD4 memory, two CD8 naive and one CD8 memory. Study-wide results and caveats: Incomplete sequencing of sorted subsets was indicated by rarefaction despite large depth. Clonotypes which were not shared had lower generation probabilities than clonotypes that all four donors shared.

The material sequenced was memory CD4+ T cells sorted from blood. Subset: CD45RA-negative fraction. The sequence was collected from a young man in good health.

The CDR3 sequence: CASRGHGGHEAFF. The CDR3 coding sequence is TGTGCCAGCAGGGGTCACGGTGGACATGAAGCTTTCTTT. The chain is built from TRBV27 and TRBJ1-1; possible D gene TRBD1, 5 bases. CDR3 size: 13 residues. The V gene lost 6 bases and the J gene lost 7 bases, with 15 bases spanning the gap. From germline, CDR1 is MNHEY and CDR2 SMNVEV (reference sequence).